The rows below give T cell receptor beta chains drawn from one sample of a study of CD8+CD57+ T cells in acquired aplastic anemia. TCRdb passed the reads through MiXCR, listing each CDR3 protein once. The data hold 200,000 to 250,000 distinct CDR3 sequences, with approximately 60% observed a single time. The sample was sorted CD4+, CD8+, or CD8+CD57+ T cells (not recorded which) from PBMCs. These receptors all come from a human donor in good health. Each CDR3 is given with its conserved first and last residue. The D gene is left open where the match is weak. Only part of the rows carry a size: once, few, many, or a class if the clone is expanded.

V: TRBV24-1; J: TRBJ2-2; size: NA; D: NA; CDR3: CATSDLVTDHGELLF; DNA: TGTGCCACCAGTGATTTAGTGACAGACCACGGAGAGCTGCTTTTT
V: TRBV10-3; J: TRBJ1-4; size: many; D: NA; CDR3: CAISESLGNEKLFF; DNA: TGTGCCATCAGTGAGTCCCTGGGTAATGAAAAACTGTTTTTT
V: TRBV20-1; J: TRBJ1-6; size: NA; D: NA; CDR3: CSARTGDYNSPLHF; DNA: TGCAGTGCTAGGACCGGGGACTATAATTCACCCCTCCACTTT
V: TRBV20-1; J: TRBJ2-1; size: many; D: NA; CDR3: CSARSPAGPSYNEQFF; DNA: TGCAGTGCTAGATCTCCCGCGGGGCCCAGCTACAATGAGCAGTTCTTC
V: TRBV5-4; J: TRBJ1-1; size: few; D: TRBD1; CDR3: CATDMDRGNTEAFF; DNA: TGTGCTACCGACATGGACAGGGGGAACACTGAAGCTTTCTTT
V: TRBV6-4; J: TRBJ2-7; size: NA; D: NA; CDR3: CASSKKPQPDSYEQYF; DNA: TGTGCCAGCAGTAAAAAACCACAACCCGATTCCTACGAGCAGTACTTC
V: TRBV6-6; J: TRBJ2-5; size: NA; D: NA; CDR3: CASRDGSGLSF; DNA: TGTGCCAGCAGAGATGGGTCCGGGCTTTCATTC
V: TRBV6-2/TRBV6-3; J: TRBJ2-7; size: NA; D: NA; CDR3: CASSLSSEPNYEQYF; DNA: TGTGCCAGCAGTCTCAGCAGTGAACCTAACTACGAGCAGTACTTC
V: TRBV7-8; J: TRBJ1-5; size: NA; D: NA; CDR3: CASGPRGEGNQPQHF; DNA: TGTGCCAGCGGCCCCCGGGGGGAGGGCAATCAGCCCCAGCATTTT
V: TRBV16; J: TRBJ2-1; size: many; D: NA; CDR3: CASSRDLSYNEQFF; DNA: TGTGCCAGCAGCCGGGACTTGTCCTACAATGAGCAGTTCTTC
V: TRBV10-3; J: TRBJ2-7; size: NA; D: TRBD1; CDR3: CAISGTGSSYEQYF; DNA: TGTGCCATCAGTGGGACAGGAAGCTCCTACGAGCAGTACTTC
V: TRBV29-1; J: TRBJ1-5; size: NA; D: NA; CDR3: CSLAQRPNQPQHF; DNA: TGCAGCCTCGCTCAAAGACCTAATCAGCCCCAGCATTTT
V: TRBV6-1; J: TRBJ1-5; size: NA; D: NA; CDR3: CASSEVHLRGNQPQHF; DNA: TGTGCCAGCAGTGAAGTCCATTTGAGGGGCAATCAGCCCCAGCATTTT
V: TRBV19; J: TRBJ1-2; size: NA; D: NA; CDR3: CASSIGPYNYGYTF; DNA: TGTGCCAGTAGTATTGGTCCGTACAACTATGGCTACACCTTC
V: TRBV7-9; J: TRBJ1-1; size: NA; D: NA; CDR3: CASSLSRRMNTEAFF; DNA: TGTGCCAGCAGCTTAAGTCGGAGGATGAACACTGAAGCTTTCTTT
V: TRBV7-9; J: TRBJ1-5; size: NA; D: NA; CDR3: CASSLDGFSPDSNQPQHF; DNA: TGTGCCAGCAGCTTAGACGGCTTTTCGCCAGATAGCAATCAGCCCCAGCATTTT
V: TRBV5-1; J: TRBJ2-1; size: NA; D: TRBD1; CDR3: CASSRTGTAYNEQFF; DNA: TGCGCCAGCAGCAGAACCGGGACAGCCTACAATGAGCAGTTCTTC
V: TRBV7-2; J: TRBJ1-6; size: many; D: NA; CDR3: CASSFAGNSPLHF; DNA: TGTGCCAGCAGCTTCGCTGGGAATTCACCCCTCCACTTT
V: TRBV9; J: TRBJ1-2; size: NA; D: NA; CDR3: CASSPYTGRINGYTF; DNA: TGTGCCAGCAGCCCTTATACAGGGAGGATCAATGGCTACACCTTC
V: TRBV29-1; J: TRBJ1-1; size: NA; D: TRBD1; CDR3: CSVGTGSTEAFF; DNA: TGCAGCGTTGGGACAGGGTCAACTGAAGCTTTCTTT
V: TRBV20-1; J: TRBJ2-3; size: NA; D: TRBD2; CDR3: CSARDSAGVADTQYF; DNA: TGCAGTGCTAGAGATAGTGCGGGAGTTGCAGATACGCAGTATTTT
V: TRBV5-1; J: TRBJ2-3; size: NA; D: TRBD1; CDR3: CASSWGDRTIYTQYF; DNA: TGCGCCAGCAGCTGGGGGGACAGGACGATTTATACGCAGTATTTT
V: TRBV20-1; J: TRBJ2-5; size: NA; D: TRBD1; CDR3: CSAPGGGGQGGQETQYF; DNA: TGCAGTGCCCCTGGGGGGGGGGGACAGGGGGGGCAAGAGACCCAGTACTTC
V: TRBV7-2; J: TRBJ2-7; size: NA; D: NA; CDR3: CASSYLGGYEQYF; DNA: TGTGCCAGCAGCTACTTAGGGGGATACGAGCAGTACTTC
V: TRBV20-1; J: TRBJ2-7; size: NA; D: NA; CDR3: CSARVNFGDGSEQYF; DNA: TGCAGTGCTAGAGTAAACTTCGGGGACGGTTCCGAGCAGTACTTC
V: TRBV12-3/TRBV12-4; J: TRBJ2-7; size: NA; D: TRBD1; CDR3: CASSIGRTGRSYEQYF; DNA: TGTGCCAGTAGTATAGGTAGGACAGGGCGCTCCTACGAGCAGTACTTC
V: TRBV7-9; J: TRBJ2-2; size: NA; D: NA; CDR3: CASSLGMTGELFF; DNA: TGTGCCAGCAGCTTGGGTATGACCGGGGAGCTGTTTTTT
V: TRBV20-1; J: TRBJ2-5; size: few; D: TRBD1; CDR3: CSALPYLAQGVFETQYF; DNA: TGCAGTGCCCTACCCTATCTCGCACAGGGGGTTTTCGAGACCCAGTACTTC
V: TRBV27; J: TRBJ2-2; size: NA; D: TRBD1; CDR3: CASSTGGYTGELFF; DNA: TGTGCCAGCAGTACAGGGGGGTACACCGGGGAGCTGTTTTTT
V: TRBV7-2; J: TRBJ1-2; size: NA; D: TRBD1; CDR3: CASSVADRDSYGYTF; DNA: TGTGCCAGCAGCGTAGCAGACAGGGATTCCTATGGCTACACCTTC
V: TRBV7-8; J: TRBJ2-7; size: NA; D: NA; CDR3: CASSLGTSTYEQYF; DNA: TGTGCCAGCAGCTTAGGTACTAGCACCTACGAGCAGTACTTC
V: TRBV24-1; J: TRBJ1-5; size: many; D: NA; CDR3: CATSDSDLANWGNQPQHF; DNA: TGTGCCACCAGTGATTCGGACCTGGCGAACTGGGGGAATCAGCCCCAGCATTTT
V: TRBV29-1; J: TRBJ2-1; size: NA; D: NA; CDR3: CSAVSSYEQFF; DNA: TGCAGCGCTGTTAGCAGTTATGAGCAGTTCTTC
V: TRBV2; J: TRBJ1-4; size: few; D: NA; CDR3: CASRLEWRSLSNEKLFF; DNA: TGTGCCAGCAGGCTGGAGTGGCGGTCGCTTTCTAATGAAAAACTGTTTTTT
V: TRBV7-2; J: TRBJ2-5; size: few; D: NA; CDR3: CASRYAETQYF; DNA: TGTGCCAGCAGATACGCAGAGACCCAGTACTTC
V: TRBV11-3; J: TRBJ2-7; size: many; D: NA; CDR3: CASSPSSGEQYF; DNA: TGTGCCAGCAGCCCCTCCAGTGGGGAGCAGTACTTC
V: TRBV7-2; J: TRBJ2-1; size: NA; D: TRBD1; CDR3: CASSVGTGKFF; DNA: TGTGCCAGCAGCGTTGGGACAGGGAAGTTCTTC
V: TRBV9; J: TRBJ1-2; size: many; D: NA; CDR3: CASSGGKGSNYGYTF; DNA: TGTGCCAGCAGCGGGGGTAAGGGTTCTAACTATGGCTACACCTTC
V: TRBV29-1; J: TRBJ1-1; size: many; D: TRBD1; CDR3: CSAQTGENTEAFF; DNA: TGCAGCGCCCAGACAGGGGAGAACACTGAAGCTTTCTTT
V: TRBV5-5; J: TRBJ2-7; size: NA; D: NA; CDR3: CASSLASGAFGEQYF; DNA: TGTGCCAGCAGCCTAGCTTCCGGGGCATTTGGGGAGCAGTACTTC
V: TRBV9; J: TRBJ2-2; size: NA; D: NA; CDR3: CASSVRLNTGELFF; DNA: TGTGCCAGCAGCGTAAGGCTGAACACCGGGGAGCTGTTTTTT
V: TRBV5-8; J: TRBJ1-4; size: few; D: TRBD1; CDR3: CASSRRAGTGDGEKLFF; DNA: TGTGCCAGCAGCCGGAGGGCCGGGACAGGGGATGGTGAAAAACTGTTTTTT
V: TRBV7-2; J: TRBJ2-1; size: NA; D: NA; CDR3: CASSFSRVIDEQLF; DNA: TGTGCCAGCAGCTTTAGTCGGGTCATCGATGAGCAGCTCTTC
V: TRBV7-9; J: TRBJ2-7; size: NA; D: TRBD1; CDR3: CASSLAGTGFEQYF; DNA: TGTGCCAGCAGCTTAGCCGGGACAGGGTTCGAGCAGTACTTC
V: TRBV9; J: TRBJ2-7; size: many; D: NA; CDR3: CASSVDQDNEQYF; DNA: TGTGCCAGCAGCGTAGACCAGGACAACGAGCAGTACTTC
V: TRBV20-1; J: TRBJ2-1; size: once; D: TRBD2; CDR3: CSARDTAGWAAAEQFF; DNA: TGCAGTGCTAGAGATACAGCGGGATGGGCAGCTGCGGAGCAGTTCTTC
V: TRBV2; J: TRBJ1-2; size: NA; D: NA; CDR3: CASSDEQRTNYGYTF; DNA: TGTGCCAGCAGTGACGAGCAGCGAACTAACTATGGCTACACCTTC
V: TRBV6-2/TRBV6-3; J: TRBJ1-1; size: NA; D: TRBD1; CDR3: CASRRQGNTEALF; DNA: TGTGCCAGCAGGCGACAGGGGAACACTGAAGCTCTCTTT
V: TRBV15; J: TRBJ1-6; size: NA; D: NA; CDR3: CATSGFGGRGNSPLHF; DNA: TGTGCCACCAGCGGCTTCGGGGGGCGCGGTAATTCACCCCTCCACTTT
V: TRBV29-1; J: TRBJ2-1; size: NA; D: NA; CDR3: CSVQIVYKGSNEQFF; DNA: TGCAGCGTCCAAATCGTATATAAGGGTTCGAATGAGCAGTTCTTC